Detailed here is one TCR beta chain. No count is given, but going by its frequency this clonotype is medium-sized (0.01 to 0.1%). Its target antigen remains unknown. The cysteine opens and the phenylalanine closes a CDR3 of 14 amino acids. The protein alone is recorded here. The germline V gene (reference sequence) sets CDR1 to SSHAT and CDR2 to FNYEAQ. These data come from a study of T cell clusters in autoimmune cytopenias (dated by TCRdb to between 2019 and 2020). About the full investigation: TRB sequencing reached a median depth of roughly 52,000 reads per sample and yielded a median of around 2,200 distinct TRB clonotypes per sample. In autoimmune cytopenia patients, peripheral blood TRB and IGH repertoires were sequenced during active disease and over treatment follow-up, together with healthy, CLL and autoimmune hepatitis controls. The study was designed to test whether a disease-specific immune repertoire signature usable as a blood-based biomarker is carried by autoimmune cytopenia patients. General findings and caveats noted by the study authors: TRB repertoire shifts, with less even repertoires observed in secondary cytopenia and CLL, were mostly attributed to lymphoma bias rather than autoimmunity. Healthy donors showed 2.5 to 3-fold more exclusive TRB clusters than active autoimmune hepatitis patients, consistent with an autoimmunity-wide signature. The T cell clusters were defined only in silico, and the functional role of the clusters was left to be validated experimentally. In the comparison of secondary cytopenia with CLL, the cluster-lack signature was not observed, apparently because the dominant lymphoma-associated repertoire masked the signature. A lack of physiological T cell clusters in primary autoimmune cytopenia patients was suggested by GLIPH, as 51 clusters were found to be exclusive to healthy donors versus around 16 exclusive to patients.

TRB rearrangements were amplified by multiplex PCR using a touch-down protocol with TRB-A and TRB-B primer pools mixed in one tube. Illumina adapters and sample indices were attached to the amplicons through two consecutive PCR reactions using Phusion HS II polymerase. After gel purification with the NucleoSpin Gel and PCR Clean-up kit, the amplicons were quantified by Qubit and checked for quality on an Agilent 2100 Bioanalyzer. Sequencing of the libraries was performed on an Illumina MiSeq with 600-cycle, single-indexed, paired-end runs. In the authors' own workflow: TRB reads were aligned and assembled with MiXCR version 2.1.12 using the default MiXCR reference library. A clone was defined by each unique CDR3 nucleotide sequence, and the analysis included only productive sequences supported by at least two reads. Repertoire diversity was assessed by alpha-parameterized diversity profiles (alpha 0 to 5), including Shannon (alpha 1) and Simpson (alpha 2) indices, computed with an R script. The tcR package was used to compute combinatorial TRB VJ usage, and cohorts were compared on this usage by principal component analysis with ade4. GLIPH was used to cluster TCRbeta CDR3s in pairs of cohorts matched for age and read depth, and a Wilcoxon test was used to compare cluster frequencies. One entry per CDR3 protein sequence results from the TCRdb reprocessing of the reads, with DNA left out. The V and J calls were determined by TCRdb, not by the authors. This sample's table contains a few hundred distinct CDR3 sequences. Around 64% of the sample rests with the top ten.

TRB amplification used approximately 250 ng of peripheral blood genomic DNA, some 38,000 genome equivalents, per sample. The chain is assembled from TRBV7-7 and TRBJ2-7; lacking DNA, the TRBD1 call made by TCRdb goes unchecked. The source is a human donor with an autoimmune cytopenia or autoimmune hepatitis (not recorded which). Sequenced: peripheral blood. The CDR3 protein is CASSLGGGSYEQYF.